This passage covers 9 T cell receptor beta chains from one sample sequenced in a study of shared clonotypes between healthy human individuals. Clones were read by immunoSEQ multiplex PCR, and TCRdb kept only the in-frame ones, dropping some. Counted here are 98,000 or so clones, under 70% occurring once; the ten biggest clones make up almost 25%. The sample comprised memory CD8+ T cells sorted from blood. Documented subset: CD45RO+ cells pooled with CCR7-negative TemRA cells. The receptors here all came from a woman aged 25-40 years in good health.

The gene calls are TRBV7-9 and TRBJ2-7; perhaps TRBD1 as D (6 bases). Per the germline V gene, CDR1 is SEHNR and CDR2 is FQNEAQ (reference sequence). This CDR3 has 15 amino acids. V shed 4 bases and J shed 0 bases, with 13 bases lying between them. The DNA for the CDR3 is TGTGCCAGCAGCTCCTCCGGGACACTCTCCTACGAGCAGTACTTC. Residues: CASSSSGTLSYEQYF.

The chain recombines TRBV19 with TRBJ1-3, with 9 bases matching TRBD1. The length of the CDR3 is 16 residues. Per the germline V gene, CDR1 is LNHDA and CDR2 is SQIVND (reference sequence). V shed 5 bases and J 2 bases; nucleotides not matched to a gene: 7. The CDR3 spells CASSPSRDRAGNTIYF. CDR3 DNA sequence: TGTGCCAGTAGTCCCTCCCGGGACAGGGCTGGAAACACCATATATTTT.

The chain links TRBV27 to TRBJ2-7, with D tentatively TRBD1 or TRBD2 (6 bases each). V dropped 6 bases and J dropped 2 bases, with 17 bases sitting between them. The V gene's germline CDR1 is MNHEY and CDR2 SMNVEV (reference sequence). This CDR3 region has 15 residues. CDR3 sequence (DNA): TGTGCCAGCAGAAGAGGGGGGCGGAATGCCTACGAGCAGTACTTC. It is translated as CASRRGGRNAYEQYF.

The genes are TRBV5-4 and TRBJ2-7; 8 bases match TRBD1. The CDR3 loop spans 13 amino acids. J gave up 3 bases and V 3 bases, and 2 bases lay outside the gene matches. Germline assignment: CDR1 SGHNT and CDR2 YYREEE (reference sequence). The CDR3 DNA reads TGTGCCAGCAGCTCGGGACAGGACTACGAGCAGTACTTC. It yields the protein CASSSGQDYEQYF. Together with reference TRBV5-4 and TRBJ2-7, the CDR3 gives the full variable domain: ETGVTQSPTHLIKTRGQQVTLRCSSQSGHNTVSWYQQALGQGPQFIFQYYREEENGRGNFPPRFSGLQFPNYSSELNVNALELDDSALYLCASSSGQDYEQYFGPGTRLTVT.

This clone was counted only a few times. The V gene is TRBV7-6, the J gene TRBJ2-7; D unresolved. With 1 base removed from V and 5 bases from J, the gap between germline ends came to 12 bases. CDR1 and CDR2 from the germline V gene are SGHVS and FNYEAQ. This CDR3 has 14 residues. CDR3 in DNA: TGTGCCAGCAGCTTAGTAGGAGAGTCACACGAGCAGTACTTC. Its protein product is CASSLVGESHEQYF.

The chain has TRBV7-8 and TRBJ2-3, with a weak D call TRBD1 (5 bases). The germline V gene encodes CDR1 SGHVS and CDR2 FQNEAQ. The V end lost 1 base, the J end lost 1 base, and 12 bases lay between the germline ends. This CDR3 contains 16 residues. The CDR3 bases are TGTGCCAGCAGCTTAGATAGGGGCCCTGGCACAGATACGCAGTATTTT. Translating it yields CASSLDRGPGTDTQYF.

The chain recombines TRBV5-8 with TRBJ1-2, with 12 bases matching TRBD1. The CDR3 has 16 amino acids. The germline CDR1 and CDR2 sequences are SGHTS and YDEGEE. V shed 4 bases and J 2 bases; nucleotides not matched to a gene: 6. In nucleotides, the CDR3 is TGTGCCAGCAGCGAAAGGGACAGGGGGCCGAACTATGGCTACACCTTC. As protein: CASSERDRGPNYGYTF.

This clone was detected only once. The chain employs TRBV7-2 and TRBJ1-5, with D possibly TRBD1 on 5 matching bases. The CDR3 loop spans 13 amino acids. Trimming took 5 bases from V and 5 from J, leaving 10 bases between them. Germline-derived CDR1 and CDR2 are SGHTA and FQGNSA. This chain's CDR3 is CASSRQRDQPQHF. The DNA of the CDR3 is TGTGCCAGCAGCCGACAGAGGGATCAGCCCCAGCATTTT.

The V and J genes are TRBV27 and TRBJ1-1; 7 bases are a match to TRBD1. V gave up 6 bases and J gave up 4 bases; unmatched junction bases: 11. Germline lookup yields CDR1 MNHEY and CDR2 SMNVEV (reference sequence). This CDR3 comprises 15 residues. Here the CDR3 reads CASRERGGGFTEAFF. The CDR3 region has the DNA TGTGCCAGCAGGGAGCGCGGAGGGGGCTTCACTGAAGCTTTCTTT.